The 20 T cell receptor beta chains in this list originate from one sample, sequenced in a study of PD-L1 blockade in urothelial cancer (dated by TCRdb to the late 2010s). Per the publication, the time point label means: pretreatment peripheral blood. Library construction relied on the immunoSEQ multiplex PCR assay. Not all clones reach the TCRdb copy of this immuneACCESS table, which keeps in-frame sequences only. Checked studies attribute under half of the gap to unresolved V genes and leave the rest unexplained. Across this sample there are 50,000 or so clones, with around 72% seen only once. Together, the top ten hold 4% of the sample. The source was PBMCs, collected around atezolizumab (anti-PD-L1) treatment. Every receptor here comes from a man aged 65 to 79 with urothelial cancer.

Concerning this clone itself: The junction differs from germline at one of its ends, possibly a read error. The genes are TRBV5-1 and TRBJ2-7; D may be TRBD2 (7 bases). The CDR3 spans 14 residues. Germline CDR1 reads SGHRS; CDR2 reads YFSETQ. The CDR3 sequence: CASSLEGARGREDF. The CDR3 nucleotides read TGCGCCAGCAGCTTGGAGGGAGCGCGGGGGCGCGAGGACTTC.

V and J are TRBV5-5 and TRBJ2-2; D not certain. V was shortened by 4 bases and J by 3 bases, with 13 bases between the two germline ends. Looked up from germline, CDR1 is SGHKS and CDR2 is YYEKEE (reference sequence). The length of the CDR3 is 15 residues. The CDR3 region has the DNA TGTGCCAGCAGCCTCCAGCCGCTAGACACCGGGGAGCTGTTTTTT. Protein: CASSLQPLDTGELFF.

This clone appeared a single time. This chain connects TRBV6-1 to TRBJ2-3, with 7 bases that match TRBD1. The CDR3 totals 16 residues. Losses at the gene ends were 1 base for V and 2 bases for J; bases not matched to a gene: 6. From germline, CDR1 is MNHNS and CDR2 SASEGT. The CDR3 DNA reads TGTGCCAGCAGTGAAGTAGGGGACAGATCCACAGATACGCAGTATTTT. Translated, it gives CASSEVGDRSTDTQYF.

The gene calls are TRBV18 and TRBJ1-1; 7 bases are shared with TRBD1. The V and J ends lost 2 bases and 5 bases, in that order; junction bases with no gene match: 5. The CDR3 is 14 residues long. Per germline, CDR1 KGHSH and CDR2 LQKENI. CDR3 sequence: CASSPKGAGTEAFF. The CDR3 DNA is TGTGCCAGCTCACCAAAGGGGGCGGGGACTGAAGCTTTCTTT.

For the CDR3, the DNA is TGTGCCAGCACCCGGCAGAGAGGGAACACCGGGGAGCTGTTTTTT. It codes for CASTRQRGNTGELFF. This chain connects TRBV11-2 to TRBJ2-2; no clear D. The CDR3 sequence is 15 residues long. V gave up 7 bases and J gave up 1 base, with 13 bases separating them. Germline V lookup: CDR1 SGHAT, CDR2 FQNNGV.

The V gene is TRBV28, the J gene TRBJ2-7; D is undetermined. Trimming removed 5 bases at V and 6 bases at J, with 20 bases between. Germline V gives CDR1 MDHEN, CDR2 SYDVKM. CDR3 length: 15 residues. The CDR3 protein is CASSQTLGVRSEQYF. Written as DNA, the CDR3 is TGTGCCAGCAGTCAAACCCTAGGCGTGAGATCCGAGCAGTACTTC. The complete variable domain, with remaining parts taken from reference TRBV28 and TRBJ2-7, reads DVKVTQSSRYLVKRTGEKVFLECVQDMDHENMFWYRQDPGLGLRLIYFSYDVKMKEKGDIPEGYSVSREKKERFSLILESASTNQTSMYLCASSQTLGVRSEQYFGPGTRLTVT.

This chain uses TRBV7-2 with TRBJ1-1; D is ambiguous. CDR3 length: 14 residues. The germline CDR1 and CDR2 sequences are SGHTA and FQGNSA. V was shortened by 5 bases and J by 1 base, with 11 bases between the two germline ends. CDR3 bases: TGTGCCAGCAGCCCCTACAGTGAGAACACTGAAGCTTTCTTT. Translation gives CASSPYSENTEAFF.

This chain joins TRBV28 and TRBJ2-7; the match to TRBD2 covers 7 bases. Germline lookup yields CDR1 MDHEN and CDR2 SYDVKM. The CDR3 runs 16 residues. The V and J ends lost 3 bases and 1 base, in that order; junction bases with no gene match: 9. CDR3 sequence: CASSFHLAELSYEQYF. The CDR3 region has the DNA TGTGCCAGCAGTTTTCATCTAGCGGAGTTATCCTACGAGCAGTACTTC. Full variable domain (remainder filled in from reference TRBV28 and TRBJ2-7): DVKVTQSSRYLVKRTGEKVFLECVQDMDHENMFWYRQDPGLGLRLIYFSYDVKMKEKGDIPEGYSVSREKKERFSLILESASTNQTSMYLCASSFHLAELSYEQYFGPGTRLTVT.

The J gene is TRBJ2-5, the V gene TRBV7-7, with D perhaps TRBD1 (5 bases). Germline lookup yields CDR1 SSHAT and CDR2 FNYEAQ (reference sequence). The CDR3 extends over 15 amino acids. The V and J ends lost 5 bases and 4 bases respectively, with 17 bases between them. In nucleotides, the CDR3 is TGTGCCAGCAGCCTTTTTTCGACAGTAGGAGAGACCCAGTACTTC. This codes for CASSLFSTVGETQYF.

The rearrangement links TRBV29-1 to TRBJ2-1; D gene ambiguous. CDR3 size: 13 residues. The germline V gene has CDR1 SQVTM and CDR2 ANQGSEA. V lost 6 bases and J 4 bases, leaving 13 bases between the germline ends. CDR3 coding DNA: TGCAGCGTAAGGCGGCCCCTTTACAATGAGCAGTTCTTC. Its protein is CSVRRPLYNEQFF.

The CDR3 region has the DNA TGTGCCAGTAGTGGGTCAGGGTTGGGGCCGCGGACACCCCTCCACTTT. This sequence encodes CASSGSGLGPRTPLHF. The gene calls are TRBV19 and TRBJ1-6; a weak D match, TRBD1 (5 bases). The germline V gene encodes CDR1 LNHDA and CDR2 SQIVND (reference sequence). Trimming took off 5 bases at V and 11 bases at J, with 22 bases between the two ends. CDR3 length: 16 residues.

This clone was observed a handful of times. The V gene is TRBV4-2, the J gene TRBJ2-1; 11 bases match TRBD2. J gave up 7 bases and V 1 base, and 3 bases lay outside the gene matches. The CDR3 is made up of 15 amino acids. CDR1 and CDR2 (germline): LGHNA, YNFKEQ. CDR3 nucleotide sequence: TGTGCCAGCAGCCAAGCTAGCGGGAGGACAAATGAGCAGTTCTTC. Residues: CASSQASGRTNEQFF.

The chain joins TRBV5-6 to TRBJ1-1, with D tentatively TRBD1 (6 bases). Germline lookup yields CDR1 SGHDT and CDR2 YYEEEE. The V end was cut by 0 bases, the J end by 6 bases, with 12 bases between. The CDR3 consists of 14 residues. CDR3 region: CASSLAGGGSEAFF. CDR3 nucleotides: TGTGCCAGCAGCTTGGCGGGAGGGGGTTCTGAAGCTTTCTTT.

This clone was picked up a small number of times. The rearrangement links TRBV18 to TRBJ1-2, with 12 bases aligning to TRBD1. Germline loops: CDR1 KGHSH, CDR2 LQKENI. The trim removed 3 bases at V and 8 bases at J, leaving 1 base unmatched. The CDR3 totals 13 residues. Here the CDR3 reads CASSPGTGGGYTF. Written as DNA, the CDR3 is TGTGCCAGCTCACCGGGGACAGGGGGCGGCTACACCTTC.

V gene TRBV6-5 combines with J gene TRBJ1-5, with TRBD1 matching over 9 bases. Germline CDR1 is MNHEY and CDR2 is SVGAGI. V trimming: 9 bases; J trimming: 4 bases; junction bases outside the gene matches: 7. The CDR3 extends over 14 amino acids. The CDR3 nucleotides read TGTGCCAGTAGGACAGGGGCTACTAATCAGCCCCAGCATTTT. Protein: CASRTGATNQPQHF.

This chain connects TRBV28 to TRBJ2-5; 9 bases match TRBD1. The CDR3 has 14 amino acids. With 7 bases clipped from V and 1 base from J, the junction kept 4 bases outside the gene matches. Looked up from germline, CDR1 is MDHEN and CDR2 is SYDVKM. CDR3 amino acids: CASKGDRAQETQYF. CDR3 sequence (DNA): TGTGCCAGCAAGGGGGACAGGGCCCAAGAGACCCAGTACTTC.

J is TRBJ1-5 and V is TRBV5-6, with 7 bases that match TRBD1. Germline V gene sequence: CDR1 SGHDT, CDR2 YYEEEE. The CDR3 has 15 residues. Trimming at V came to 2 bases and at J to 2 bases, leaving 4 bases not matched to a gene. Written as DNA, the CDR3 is TGTGCCAGCAGCTTACAGGGGAGTGGCAATCAGCCCCAGCATTTT. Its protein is CASSLQGSGNQPQHF. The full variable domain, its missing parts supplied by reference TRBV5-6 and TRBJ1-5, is DAGVTQSPTHLIKTRGQQVTLRCSPKSGHDTVSWYQQALGQGPQFIFQYYEEEERQRGNFPDRFSGHQFPNYSSELNVNALLLGDSALYLCASSLQGSGNQPQHFGDGTRLSIL.

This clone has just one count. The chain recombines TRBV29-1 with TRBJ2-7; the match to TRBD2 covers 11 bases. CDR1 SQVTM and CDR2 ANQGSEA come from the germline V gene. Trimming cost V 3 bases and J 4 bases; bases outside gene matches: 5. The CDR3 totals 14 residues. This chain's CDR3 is CSVEGTSGKYEQYF. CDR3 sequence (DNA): TGCAGCGTTGAGGGGACTAGCGGAAAATACGAGCAGTACTTC.

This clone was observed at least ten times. The CDR3 is CASSLVGSIRAPLHF. The CDR3, as DNA: TGTGCCAGCAGTTTAGTCGGCTCTATCAGGGCACCCCTCCACTTT. The V gene is TRBV28, the J gene TRBJ1-6; D is possibly TRBD1 (5 bases). Germline values: CDR1 MDHEN, CDR2 SYDVKM. V dropped 2 bases and J dropped 11 bases, with 16 bases sitting between them. The CDR3 consists of 15 residues.

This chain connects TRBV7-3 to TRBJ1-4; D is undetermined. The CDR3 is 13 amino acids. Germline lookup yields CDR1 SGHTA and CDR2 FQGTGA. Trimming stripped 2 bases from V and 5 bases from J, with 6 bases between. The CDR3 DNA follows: TGTGCCAGCAGCTTACGAGGGAATGAAAAACTGTTTTTT. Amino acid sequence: CASSLRGNEKLFF.